These T cell receptor beta chains were read from a single sample in a study of blood T cells in healthy people across ages. TCRdb used MiXCR to reprocess the 5' RACE reads, holding one entry per CDR3 protein. The sample lists 1.5 million to 2 million distinct CDR3 sequences; approximately 30% were seen once. Sequencing was done on a sample of blood. The receptors here all came from a young woman in good health. Each CDR3 is given with its conserved first and last residue.

cdr3_length: 11; v_call: TRBV20-1; cdr3_aa: CSARVVDGYTF
cdr3_length: 13; v_call: TRBV7-6; cdr3_aa: CASSFTPDYGYTF
cdr3_length: 12; v_call: TRBV3-1; cdr3_aa: CASSQRGRGAFF
cdr3_length: 13; v_call: TRBV11-1; cdr3_aa: CASSRTQNYGYTF
cdr3_length: 12; v_call: TRBV7-2; cdr3_aa: CASSLTESTLTF
cdr3_length: 12; v_call: TRBV6-5; cdr3_aa: CVSSTPSYEQYF
cdr3_length: 17; v_call: TRBV3-1; cdr3_aa: CASSQELGYTGAYGYTF
cdr3_length: 15; v_call: TRBV20-1; cdr3_aa: CSAPTGDRGHYEQYF
cdr3_length: 14; v_call: TRBV7-9; cdr3_aa: CALPPSPTGNTIYF
cdr3_length: 13; v_call: TRBV7-2; cdr3_aa: CASSSASGYEQYF
cdr3_length: 13; v_call: TRBV12-3/TRBV12-4; cdr3_aa: CASSLRTLKTQYF
cdr3_length: 17; v_call: TRBV10-1; cdr3_aa: CASSEYSTSGGLDTQYF
cdr3_length: 12; v_call: TRBV6-5; cdr3_aa: CASSYHSGELFF
cdr3_length: 14; v_call: TRBV27; cdr3_aa: CASSWGRNQETQYF
cdr3_length: 13; v_call: TRBV6-6; cdr3_aa: CASSPRQGNTIYF
cdr3_length: 17; v_call: TRBV7-9; cdr3_aa: CASSLDVGQGPWHEQYF
cdr3_length: 16; v_call: TRBV9; cdr3_aa: CASSPRTSGRGDEQYF
cdr3_length: 18; v_call: TRBV4-2; cdr3_aa: CASSLRQEAQGGRHEQYF
cdr3_length: 13; v_call: TRBV6-1; cdr3_aa: CASSEARDYEQYF
cdr3_length: 15; v_call: TRBV6-2/TRBV6-3; cdr3_aa: CASSYRSRENQPQHF
cdr3_length: 14; v_call: TRBV18; cdr3_aa: CASSPRPENTEAFF
cdr3_length: 12; v_call: TRBV20-1; cdr3_aa: CSASGREETQYF
cdr3_length: 15; v_call: TRBV24-1; cdr3_aa: CATSDIGQGTDTQYF
cdr3_length: 14; v_call: TRBV29-1; cdr3_aa: CSVGTSYNYNEQFF
cdr3_length: 14; v_call: TRBV20-1; cdr3_aa: CSARPTGIVYEQYF
cdr3_length: 12; v_call: TRBV4-1; cdr3_aa: CASSPTPEKLFF
cdr3_length: 17; v_call: TRBV2; cdr3_aa: CASSEALAGMGNQPQHF
cdr3_length: 15; v_call: TRBV5-1; cdr3_aa: CASSLGQRTYNEQYF
cdr3_length: 12; v_call: TRBV29-1; cdr3_aa: CSVRSGTTEAFF
cdr3_length: 18; v_call: TRBV27; cdr3_aa: CASSPVGGGGSGANVLTF
cdr3_length: 13; v_call: TRBV20-1; cdr3_aa: CSASSRGVDGYTF
cdr3_length: 16; v_call: TRBV7-3; cdr3_aa: CASSARVPSNTGELFF
cdr3_length: 16; v_call: TRBV5-6; cdr3_aa: CASLELLGVSYNEQFF
cdr3_length: 14; v_call: TRBV3-1; cdr3_aa: CASRERGIEETQYF
cdr3_length: 15; v_call: TRBV20-1; cdr3_aa: CSARDGTSGKNIQYF
cdr3_length: 14; v_call: TRBV24-1; cdr3_aa: CATSDRDSNNIQYF
cdr3_length: 15; v_call: TRBV12-3/TRBV12-4; cdr3_aa: CASNINNRPYNEQFF